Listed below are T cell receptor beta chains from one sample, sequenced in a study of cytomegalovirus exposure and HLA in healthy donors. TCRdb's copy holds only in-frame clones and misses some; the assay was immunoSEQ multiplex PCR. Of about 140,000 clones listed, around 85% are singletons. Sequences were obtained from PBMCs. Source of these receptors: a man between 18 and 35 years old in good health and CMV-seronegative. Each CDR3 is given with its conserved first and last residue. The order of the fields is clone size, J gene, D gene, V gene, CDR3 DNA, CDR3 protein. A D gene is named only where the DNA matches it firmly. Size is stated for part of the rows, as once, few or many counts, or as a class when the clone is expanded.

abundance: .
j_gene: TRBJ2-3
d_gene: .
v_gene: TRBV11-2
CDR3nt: TGTGCCAGCAGCTTAAGGGACTGGCTTTCTAGCACAGATACGCAGTATTTT
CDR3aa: CASSLRDWLSSTDTQYF

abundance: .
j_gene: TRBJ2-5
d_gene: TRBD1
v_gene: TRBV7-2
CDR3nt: TGTGCCAGCAGTCATAAGGGGACAGCCAAAGAGACCCAGTACTTC
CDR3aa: CASSHKGTAKETQYF

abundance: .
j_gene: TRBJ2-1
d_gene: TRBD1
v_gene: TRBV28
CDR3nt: TGTGCCAGCAGTTTCCGACAGGGATTCTACAATGAGCAGTTCTTC
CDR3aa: CASSFRQGFYNEQFF

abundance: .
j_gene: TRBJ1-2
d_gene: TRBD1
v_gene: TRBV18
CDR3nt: TGTGCCAGCTCACCAGCCAGGGACAGCTATGGCTACACCTTC
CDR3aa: CASSPARDSYGYTF

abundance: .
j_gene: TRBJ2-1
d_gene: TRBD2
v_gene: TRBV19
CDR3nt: TGTGCCAGTAGTATAGGAACTAGCGATCCCCATGAGCAGTTCTTC
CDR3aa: CASSIGTSDPHEQFF

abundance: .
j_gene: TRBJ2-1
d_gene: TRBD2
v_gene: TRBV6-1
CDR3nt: TGTGCCAGCAGTGAACTCTGGACTAGTCCCTACAATGAGCAGTTCTTC
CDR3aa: CASSELWTSPYNEQFF

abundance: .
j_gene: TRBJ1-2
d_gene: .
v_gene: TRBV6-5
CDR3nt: TGTGCCAGCAGTTTCGACCTAGGTGGCTACACCTTC
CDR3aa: CASSFDLGGYTF

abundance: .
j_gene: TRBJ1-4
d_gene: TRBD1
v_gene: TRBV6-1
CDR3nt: TGTGCCAGCAGTGAAGCACCTGGGACAGGGACAACTAATGAAAAACTGTTTTTT
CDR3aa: CASSEAPGTGTTNEKLFF

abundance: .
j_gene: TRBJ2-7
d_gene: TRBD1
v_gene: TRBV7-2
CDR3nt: TGTGCCAGCAGCTTGACAGGGGTGGTCAACGAGCAGTACTTC
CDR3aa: CASSLTGVVNEQYF

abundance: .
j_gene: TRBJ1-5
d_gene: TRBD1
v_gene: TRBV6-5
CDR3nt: TGTGCCAGCAGATCCACAGGGGGTTCAGGTCAGCCCCAGCATTTT
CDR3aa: CASRSTGGSGQPQHF

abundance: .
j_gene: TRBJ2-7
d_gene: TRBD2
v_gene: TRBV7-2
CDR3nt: TGTGCCAGCAGCCTCACCGGACTAGCGGTAAGGGAGCAGTACTTC
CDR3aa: CASSLTGLAVREQYF

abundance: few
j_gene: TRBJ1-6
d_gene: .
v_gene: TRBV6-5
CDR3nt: TGTGCCAGCAGTTACTCCTATAGCTCCTATAATTCACCCCTCCACTTT
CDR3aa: CASSYSYSSYNSPLHF

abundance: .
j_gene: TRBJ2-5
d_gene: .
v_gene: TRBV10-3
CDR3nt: TGTGCCATCAGTGGGTGGGCGGAGACCCAGTACTTC
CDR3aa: CAISGWAETQYF

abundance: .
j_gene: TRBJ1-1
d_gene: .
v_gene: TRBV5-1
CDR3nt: TGCGCCAGCAGCGCCCTGGGGCTTGTTGAAGCTTTCTTT
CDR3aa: CASSALGLVEAFF

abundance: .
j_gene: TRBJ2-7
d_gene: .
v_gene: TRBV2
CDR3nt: TGTGCCAGCGGTAGACTACTTGAGCAGTACTTC
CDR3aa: CASGRLLEQYF

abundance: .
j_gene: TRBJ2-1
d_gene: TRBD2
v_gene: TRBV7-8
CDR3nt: TGTGCCAGCAGCTTAAGCGGGGGCGCAAGGTTCTTC
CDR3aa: CASSLSGGARFF

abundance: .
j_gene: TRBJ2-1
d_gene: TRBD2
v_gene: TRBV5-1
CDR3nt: TGCGCCAGCAGCTTGGCTGCTGGGGGGGGGTACAATGAGCAGTTCTTC
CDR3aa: CASSLAAGGGYNEQFF

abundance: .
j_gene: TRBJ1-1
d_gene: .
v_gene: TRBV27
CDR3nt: TGTGCCAGCAGTGGGACTCTCTATGCCACTGAAGCTTTCTTT
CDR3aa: CASSGTLYATEAFF

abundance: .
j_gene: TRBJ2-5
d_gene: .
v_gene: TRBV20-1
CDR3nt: TGCATGGCGGTGCGGGGGCCGACCCAGTACTTC
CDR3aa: CMAVRGPTQYF

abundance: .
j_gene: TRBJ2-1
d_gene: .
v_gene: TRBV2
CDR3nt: TGTGCCAGCAGTGACGGGAACCTGGATGAGCAGTTCTTC
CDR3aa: CASSDGNLDEQFF

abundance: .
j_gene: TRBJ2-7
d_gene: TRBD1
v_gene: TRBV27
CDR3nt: TGTGCCAGCAGTTTACGGAGATCGACAGGGATGAGTTACGAGCAGTACTTC
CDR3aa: CASSLRRSTGMSYEQYF

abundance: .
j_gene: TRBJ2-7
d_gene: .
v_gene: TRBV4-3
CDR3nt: TGCGCCAGCAGCCAAGATACCCAAACTGAGCAGTACTTC
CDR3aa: CASSQDTQTEQYF

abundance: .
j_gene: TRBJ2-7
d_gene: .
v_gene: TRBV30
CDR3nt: TGTGCCTGGAGCGCCAGAAACGAGCAGTACTTC
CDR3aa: CAWSARNEQYF

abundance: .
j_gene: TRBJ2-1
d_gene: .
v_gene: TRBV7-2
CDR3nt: TGTGCCAGCAGCTTCTCACTGCTATACAATGAGCAGTTCTTC
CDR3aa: CASSFSLLYNEQFF

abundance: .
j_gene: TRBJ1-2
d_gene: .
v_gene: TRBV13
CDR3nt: TGTGCCAGCAGCTCGGGAGGGGGTTATGGCTACACCTTC
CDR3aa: CASSSGGGYGYTF

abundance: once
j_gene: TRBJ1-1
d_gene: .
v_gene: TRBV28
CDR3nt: TGTGCCAGCAGTTTATTAGTGAACACTGAAGCTTTCTTT
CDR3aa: CASSLLVNTEAFF

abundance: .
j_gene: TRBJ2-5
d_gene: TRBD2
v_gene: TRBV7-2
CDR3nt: TGTGCCAGCAGCTTCGTTGGTCGGGGGGGCCAATCTCAAGAGACCCAGTACTTC
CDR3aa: CASSFVGRGGQSQETQYF

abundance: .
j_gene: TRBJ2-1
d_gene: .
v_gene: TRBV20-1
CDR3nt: TGCAGTGCGGGGGGGCGGCTTGAGCAGTTCTTC
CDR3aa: CSAGGRLEQFF

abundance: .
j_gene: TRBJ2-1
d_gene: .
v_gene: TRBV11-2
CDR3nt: TGTGCCAGCAGCTTGCACAGTCGACATTCGAGCTCCTACAATGAGCAGTTCTTC
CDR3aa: CASSLHSRHSSSYNEQFF

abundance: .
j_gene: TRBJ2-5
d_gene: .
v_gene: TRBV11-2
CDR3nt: TGTGCCAGCAGCGCACGGGTGGAGACCCAGTACTTC
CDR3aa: CASSARVETQYF

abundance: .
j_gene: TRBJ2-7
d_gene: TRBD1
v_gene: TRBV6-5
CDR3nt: TGTGCCAGCAGTCCTGACAGGGCCCTCTCCTACGAGCAGTACTTC
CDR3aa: CASSPDRALSYEQYF

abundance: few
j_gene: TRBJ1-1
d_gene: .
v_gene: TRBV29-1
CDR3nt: TGCAGCGTTAACAGGAACACTGAAGCTTTCTTT
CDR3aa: CSVNRNTEAFF

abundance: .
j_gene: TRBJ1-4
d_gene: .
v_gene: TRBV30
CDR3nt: TGTGCCTGGAGACAGACGGATCGGCACGAAAAACTGTTTTTT
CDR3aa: CAWRQTDRHEKLFF

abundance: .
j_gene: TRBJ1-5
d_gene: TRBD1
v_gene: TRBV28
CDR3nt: TGTGCCAGCAGGACAGGGGTGTGGAATCAGCCCCAGCATTTT
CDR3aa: CASRTGVWNQPQHF

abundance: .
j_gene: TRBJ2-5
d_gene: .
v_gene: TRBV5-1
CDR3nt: TGCGCCAGCAGCTTGGCCGGTGTACCCCAAGAGACCCAGTACTTC
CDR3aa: CASSLAGVPQETQYF

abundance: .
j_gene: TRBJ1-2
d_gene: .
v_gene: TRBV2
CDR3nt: TGTGCCAGCAGTGAAGGCCAGGGGACGATTCGGGGCTACACCTTC
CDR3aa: CASSEGQGTIRGYTF

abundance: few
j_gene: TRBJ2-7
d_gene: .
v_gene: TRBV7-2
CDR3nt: TGTGCCAGCAGCTTAGCGGGCCGGGGCGAGCAGTACTTC
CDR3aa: CASSLAGRGEQYF

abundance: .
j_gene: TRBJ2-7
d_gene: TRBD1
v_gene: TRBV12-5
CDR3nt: TGTGCTAGTGGTTTGGGTACCCCAGGGCGCCAGGGGGTCTACGAGCAGTACTTC
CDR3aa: CASGLGTPGRQGVYEQYF

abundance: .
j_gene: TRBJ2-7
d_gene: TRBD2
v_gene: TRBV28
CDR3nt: TGTGCCAGCAGTTTATGGTCCCTAGCGGGAGGGCCAGGTGAGCAGTACTTC
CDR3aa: CASSLWSLAGGPGEQYF

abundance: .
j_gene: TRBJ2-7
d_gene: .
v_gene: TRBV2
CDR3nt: TGTGCCAGCACGATGGACAGACCAATTTCCTACGAGCAGTACTTC
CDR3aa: CASTMDRPISYEQYF

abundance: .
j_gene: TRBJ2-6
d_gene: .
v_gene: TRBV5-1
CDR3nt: TGCGCCAGCAGCTTCGAGGAGTCTGGGGCCAACGTCCTGACTTTC
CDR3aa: CASSFEESGANVLTF

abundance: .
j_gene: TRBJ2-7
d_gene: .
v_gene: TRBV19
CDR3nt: TGTGCCAGTAGTATCGGCGGCGGGCGCTACGAGCAGTACTTC
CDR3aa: CASSIGGGRYEQYF

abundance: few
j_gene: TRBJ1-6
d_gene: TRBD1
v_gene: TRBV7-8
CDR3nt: TGTGCCAGCAGCTCGGGACAGGGGGTCTCACCCCTCCACTTT
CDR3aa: CASSSGQGVSPLHF

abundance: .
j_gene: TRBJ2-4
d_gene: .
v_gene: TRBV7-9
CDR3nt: TGTGCCGGGGGGATTGCGGCCAAAAACATTCAGTACTTC
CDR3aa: CAGGIAAKNIQYF

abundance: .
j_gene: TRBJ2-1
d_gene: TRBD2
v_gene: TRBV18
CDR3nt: TGTGCCAGCTCACCAAAGGGACTAGCGGGGGGCGATGAGCAGTTCTTC
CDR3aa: CASSPKGLAGGDEQFF

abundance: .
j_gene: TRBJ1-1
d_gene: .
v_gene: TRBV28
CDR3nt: TGTGCCAGCAGTCCCTCTGGCGAGGGGAACACTGAAGCTTTCTTT
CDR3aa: CASSPSGEGNTEAFF

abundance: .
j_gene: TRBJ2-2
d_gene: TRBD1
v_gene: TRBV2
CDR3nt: TGTGCCAGCAAGCATCACAGGGGGCGCATGGGGGAGCTGTTTTTT
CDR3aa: CASKHHRGRMGELFF

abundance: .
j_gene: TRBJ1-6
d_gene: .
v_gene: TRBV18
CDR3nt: TGTGCCAGCTCACCAGGGGCGGGGCGAGGGGTTTCACCCCTCCACTTT
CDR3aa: CASSPGAGRGVSPLHF

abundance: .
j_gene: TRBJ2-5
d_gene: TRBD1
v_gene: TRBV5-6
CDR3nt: TGTGCCAGCTCGAGGCGGACAGGAGGACAAGAGACCCAGTACTTC
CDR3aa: CASSRRTGGQETQYF

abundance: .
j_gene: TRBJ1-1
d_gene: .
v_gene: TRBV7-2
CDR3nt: TGTGCCAGCAGCCCCTACGGGCAGGGCACTGAAGCTTTCTTT
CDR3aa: CASSPYGQGTEAFF

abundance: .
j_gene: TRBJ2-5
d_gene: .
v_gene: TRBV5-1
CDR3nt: TGCGCCAGCAGCTTCAGGGCCCAAGAGACCCAGTACTTC
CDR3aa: CASSFRAQETQYF

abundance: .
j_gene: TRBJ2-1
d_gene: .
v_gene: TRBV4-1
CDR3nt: TGCGCCAGCACCTCAGGAGGGGCGCGTGCCAATGAGCAGTTCTTC
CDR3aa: CASTSGGARANEQFF